This paragraph covers one T cell receptor (beta chain) sequence. Its antigen is as yet unknown. Expansion with viral peptide pools was applied to antigen-specific CD4+ T cells by the ViraFEST assay prior to sequencing. Researchers isolated CD4+ T cells once roughly ten days of culture had elapsed. These data are taken from a study of vaccination effects on CD4 cells after COVID-19. V shed 5 bases and J 7 bases; nucleotides not matched to a gene: 5. CDR3 length: 14 amino acids. In germline, CDR1 is LNHDA, CDR2 SQIVND (reference sequence). Here immunoSEQ multiplex PCR was the method, and the copy in TCRdb shows in-frame clones only, minus some. The sample holds about 54,000 clones; 75% to 90% are singletons and the top ten take about 2.4%.

This clonotype was sampled from a human donor who received a COVID-19 vaccine. Sequencing used CD4+ T cells from PBMCs cultured with HCoV-229E spike peptides, obtained before COVID-19 vaccination. This chain links TRBV19 with TRBJ1-4; 9 bases agree with TRBD1. The CDR3, as DNA: TGTGCCAGTAGTTCAGGACAGGGGCGTGAAAAACTGTTTTTT. Its translation is CASSSGQGREKLFF. Variable domain in full (rest from reference TRBV19 and TRBJ1-4): DGGITQSPKYLFRKEGQNVTLSCEQNLNHDAMYWYRQDPGQGLRLIYYSQIVNDFQKGDIAEGYSVSREKKESFPLTVTSAQKNPTAFYLCASSSGQGREKLFFGSGTQLSVL.